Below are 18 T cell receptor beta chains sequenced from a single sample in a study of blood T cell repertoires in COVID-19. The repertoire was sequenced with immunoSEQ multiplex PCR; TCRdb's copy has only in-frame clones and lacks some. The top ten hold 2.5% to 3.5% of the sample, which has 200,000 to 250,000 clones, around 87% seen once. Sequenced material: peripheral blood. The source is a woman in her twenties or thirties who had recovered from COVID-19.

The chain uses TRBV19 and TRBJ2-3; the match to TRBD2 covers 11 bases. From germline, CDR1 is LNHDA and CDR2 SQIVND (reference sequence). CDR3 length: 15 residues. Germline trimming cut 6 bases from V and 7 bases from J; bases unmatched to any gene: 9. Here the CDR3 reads CASSRTSGGVHTQYF. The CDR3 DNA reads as TGTGCCAGTAGCCGAACTAGCGGGGGAGTACATACGCAGTATTTT.

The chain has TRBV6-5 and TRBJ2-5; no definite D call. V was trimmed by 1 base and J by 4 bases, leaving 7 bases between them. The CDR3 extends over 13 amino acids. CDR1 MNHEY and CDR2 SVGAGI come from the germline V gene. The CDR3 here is CASSYLTSETQYF. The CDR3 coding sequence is TGTGCCAGCAGTTACTTGACTTCAGAGACCCAGTACTTC.

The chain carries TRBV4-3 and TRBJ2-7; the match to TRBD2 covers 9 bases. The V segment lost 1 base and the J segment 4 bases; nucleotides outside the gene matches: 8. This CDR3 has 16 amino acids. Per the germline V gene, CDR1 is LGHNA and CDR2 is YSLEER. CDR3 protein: CASSQGRTSEGYEQYF. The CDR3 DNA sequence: TGCGCCAGCAGCCAAGGAAGGACTAGCGAGGGGTACGAGCAGTACTTC.

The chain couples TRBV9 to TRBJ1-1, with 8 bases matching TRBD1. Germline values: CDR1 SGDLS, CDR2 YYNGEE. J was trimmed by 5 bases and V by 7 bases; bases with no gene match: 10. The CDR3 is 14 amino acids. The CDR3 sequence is CASRCYRGVTEAFF. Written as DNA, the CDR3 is TGTGCCAGCCGATGTTACAGGGGGGTGACTGAAGCTTTCTTT.

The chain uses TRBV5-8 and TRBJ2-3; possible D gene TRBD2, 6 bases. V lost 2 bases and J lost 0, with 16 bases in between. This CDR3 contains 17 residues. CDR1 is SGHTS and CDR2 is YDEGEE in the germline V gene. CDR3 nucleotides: TGTGCCAGCAGCTTAGGCGGGGCCCCTCTTAGCACAGATACGCAGTATTTT. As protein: CASSLGGAPLSTDTQYF.

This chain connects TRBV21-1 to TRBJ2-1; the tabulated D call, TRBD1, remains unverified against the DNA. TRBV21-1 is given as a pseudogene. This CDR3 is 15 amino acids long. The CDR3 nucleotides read TGTGCCAGCAGCAAACAGACAGGGGCTATGAATGAGCAGTTCTTC. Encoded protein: CASSKQTGAMNEQFF.

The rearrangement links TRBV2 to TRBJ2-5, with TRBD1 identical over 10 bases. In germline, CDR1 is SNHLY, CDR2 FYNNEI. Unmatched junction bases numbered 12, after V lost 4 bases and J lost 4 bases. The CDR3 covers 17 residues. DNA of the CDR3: TGTGCCAGCAGTGTTGGGGTAGGGACAGGGGAGGTAGAGACCCAGTACTTC. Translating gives CASSVGVGTGEVETQYF. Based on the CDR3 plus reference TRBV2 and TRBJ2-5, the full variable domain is EPEVTQTPSHQVTQMGQEVILRCVPISNHLYFYWYRQILGQKVEFLVSFYNNEISEKSEIFDDQFSVERPDGSNFTLKIRSTKLEDSAMYFCASSVGVGTGEVETQYFGPGTRLLVL.

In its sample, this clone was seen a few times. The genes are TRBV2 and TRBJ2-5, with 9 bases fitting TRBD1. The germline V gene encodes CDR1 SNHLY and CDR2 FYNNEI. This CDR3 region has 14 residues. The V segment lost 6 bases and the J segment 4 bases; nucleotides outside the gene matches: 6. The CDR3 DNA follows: TGTGCCAGCAGAGCCGACAGGGGGGGAGAGACCCAGTACTTC. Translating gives CASRADRGGETQYF.

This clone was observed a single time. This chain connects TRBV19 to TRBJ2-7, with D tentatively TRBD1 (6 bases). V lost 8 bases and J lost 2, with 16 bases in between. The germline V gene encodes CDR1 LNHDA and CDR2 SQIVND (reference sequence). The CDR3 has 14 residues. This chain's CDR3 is CASSQGSPPYEQYF. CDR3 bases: TGTGCCAGTTCGCAGGGGTCCCCGCCCTACGAGCAGTACTTC.

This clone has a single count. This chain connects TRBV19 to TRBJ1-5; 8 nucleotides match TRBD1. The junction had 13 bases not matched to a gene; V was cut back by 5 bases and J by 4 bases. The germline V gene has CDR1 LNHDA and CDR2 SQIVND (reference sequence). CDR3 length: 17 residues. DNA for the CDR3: TGTGCCAGTAGTGTGACATTGACAGGGGCCCGGAATCAGCCCCAGCATTTT. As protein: CASSVTLTGARNQPQHF.

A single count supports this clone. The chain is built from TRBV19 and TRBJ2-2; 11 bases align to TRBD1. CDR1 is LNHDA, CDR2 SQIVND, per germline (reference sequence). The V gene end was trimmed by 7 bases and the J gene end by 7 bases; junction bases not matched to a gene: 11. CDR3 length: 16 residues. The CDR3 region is CASIRSGQGAGGELFF. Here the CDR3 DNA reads TGTGCCAGTATAAGGAGTGGACAGGGGGCCGGCGGGGAGCTGTTTTTT. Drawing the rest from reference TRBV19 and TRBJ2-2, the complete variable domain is DGGITQSPKYLFRKEGQNVTLSCEQNLNHDAMYWYRQDPGQGLRLIYYSQIVNDFQKGDIAEGYSVSREKKESFPLTVTSAQKNPTAFYLCASIRSGQGAGGELFFGEGSRLTVL.

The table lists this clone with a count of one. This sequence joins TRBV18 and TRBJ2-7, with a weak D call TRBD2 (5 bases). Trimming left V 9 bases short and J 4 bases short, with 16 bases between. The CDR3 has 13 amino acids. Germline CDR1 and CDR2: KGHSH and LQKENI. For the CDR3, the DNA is TGTGCCAGTTTCCTAACGGAGGAGTACGAGCAGTACTTC. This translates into CASFLTEEYEQYF.

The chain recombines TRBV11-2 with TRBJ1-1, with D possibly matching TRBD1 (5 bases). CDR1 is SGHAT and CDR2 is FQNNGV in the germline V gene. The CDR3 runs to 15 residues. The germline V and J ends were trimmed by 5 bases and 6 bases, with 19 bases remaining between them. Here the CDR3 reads CASSPRDSSGAEAFF. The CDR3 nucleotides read TGTGCCAGCAGCCCTCGGGACTCCTCAGGAGCTGAAGCTTTCTTT.

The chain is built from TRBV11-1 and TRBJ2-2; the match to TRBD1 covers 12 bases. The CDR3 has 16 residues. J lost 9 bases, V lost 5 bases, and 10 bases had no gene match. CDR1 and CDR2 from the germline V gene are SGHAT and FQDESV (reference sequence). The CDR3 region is CASSPLRGQGARELFF. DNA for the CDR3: TGTGCCAGCAGCCCGCTTCGGGGACAGGGGGCGAGGGAGCTGTTTTTT.

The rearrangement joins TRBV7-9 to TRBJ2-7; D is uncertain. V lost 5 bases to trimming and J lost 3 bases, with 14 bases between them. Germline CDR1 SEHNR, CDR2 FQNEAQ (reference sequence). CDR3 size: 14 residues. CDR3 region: CASSTNPDNYEQYF. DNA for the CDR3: TGTGCCAGCAGCACCAACCCCGACAACTACGAGCAGTACTTC.

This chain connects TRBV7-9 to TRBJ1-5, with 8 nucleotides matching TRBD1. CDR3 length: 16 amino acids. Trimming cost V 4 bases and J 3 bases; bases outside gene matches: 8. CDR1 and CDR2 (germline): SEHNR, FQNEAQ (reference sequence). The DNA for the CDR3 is TGTGCCAGCAGCTCACTGACAGGGGTCGACAATCAGCCCCAGCATTTT. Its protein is CASSSLTGVDNQPQHF.

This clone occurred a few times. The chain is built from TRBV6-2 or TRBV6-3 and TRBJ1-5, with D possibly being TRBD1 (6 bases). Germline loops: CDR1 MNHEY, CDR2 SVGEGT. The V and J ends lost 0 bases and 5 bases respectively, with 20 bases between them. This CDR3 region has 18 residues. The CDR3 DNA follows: TGTGCCAGCAGTTACTCGTTGAGAGGGCAGGGGTTCCATCAGCCCCAGCATTTT. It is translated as CASSYSLRGQGFHQPQHF.

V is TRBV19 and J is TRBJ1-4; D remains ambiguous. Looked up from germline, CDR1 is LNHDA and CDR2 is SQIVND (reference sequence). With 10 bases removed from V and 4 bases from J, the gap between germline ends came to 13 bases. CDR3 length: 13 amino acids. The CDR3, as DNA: TGTGCCACCCGGCGCAGGCATAATGAAAAACTGTTTTTT. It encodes CATRRRHNEKLFF. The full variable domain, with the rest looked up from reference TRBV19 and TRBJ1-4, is DGGITQSPKYLFRKEGQNVTLSCEQNLNHDAMYWYRQDPGQGLRLIYYSQIVNDFQKGDIAEGYSVSREKKESFPLTVTSAQKNPTAFYLCATRRRHNEKLFFGSGTQLSVL.